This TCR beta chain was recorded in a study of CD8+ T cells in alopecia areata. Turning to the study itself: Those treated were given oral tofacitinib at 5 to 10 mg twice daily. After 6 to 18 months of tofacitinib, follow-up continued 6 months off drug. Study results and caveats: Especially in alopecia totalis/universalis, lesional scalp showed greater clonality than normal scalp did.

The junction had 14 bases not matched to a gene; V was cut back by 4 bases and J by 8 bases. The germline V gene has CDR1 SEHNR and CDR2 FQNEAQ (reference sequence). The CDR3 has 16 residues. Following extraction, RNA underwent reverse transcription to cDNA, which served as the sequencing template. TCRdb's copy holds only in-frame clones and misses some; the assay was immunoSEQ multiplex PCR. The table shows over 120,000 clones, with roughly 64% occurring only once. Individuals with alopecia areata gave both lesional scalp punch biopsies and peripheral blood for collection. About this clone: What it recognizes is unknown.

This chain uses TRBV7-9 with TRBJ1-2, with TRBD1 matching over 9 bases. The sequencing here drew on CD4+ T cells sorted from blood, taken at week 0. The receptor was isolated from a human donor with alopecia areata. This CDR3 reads CASSSLKGQGPSGYTF. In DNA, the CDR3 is TGTGCCAGCAGCTCACTAAAGGGACAGGGCCCATCGGGCTACACCTTC.